This is a list of T cell receptor beta chains from one sample in a study of blood T cell repertoires in COVID-19. Repertoires were generated with immunoSEQ multiplex PCR, while TCRdb's copy carries only in-frame clones and drops some. Found here are 130,000 or so clones, roughly 83% of them singletons; the top ten hold 9.2%. Material: PBMCs or T cells enriched from blood (not recorded which). The receptor set was obtained from a middle-aged man who had recovered from COVID-19. CDR3s include the opening cysteine and the closing phenylalanine or tryptophan. The D gene is left open where the match is weak. Some rows mark clone size as missing; the rest say once, few, many or name a class of expanded clone.

j_call clone_size v_call d_call cdr3_aa cdr3_nt
TRBJ2-3 NA TRBV28 TRBD2 CASSLPTSGGRTDTQYF TGTGCCAGCAGCCTCCCTACTAGCGGGGGCCGCACAGATACGCAGTATTTT
TRBJ2-1 NA TRBV9 TRBD1 CASSLWTGRNEQFF TGTGCCAGCAGCTTATGGACAGGGAGAAATGAGCAGTTCTTC
TRBJ1-2 NA TRBV10-3 TRBD1 CAIGGQGAFYGYTF TGTGCCATCGGGGGACAGGGTGCCTTCTATGGCTACACCTTC
TRBJ1-1 NA TRBV7-3 NA CASSLKRQTEAFF TGTGCCAGCAGCTTAAAAAGACAGACTGAAGCTTTCTTT
TRBJ1-1 NA TRBV7-9 TRBD1 CASSLGTGTNTEAFF TGTGCCAGCAGCTTAGGGACAGGGACCAACACTGAAGCTTTCTTT
TRBJ1-1 few TRBV3-1/TRBV3-2 NA CASKGQGRAFF TGTGCCAGCAAGGGGCAGGGGCGCGCTTTCTTT
TRBJ1-1 NA TRBV10-1 TRBD1 CASSEQGIMNTEAFF TGCGCCAGCAGTGAACAGGGGATTATGAACACTGAAGCTTTCTTT
TRBJ1-4 once TRBV12-3/TRBV12-4 NA CASRGFNEKLFF TGTGCCAGCAGGGGCTTTAATGAAAAACTGTTTTTT
TRBJ1-4 NA TRBV14 TRBD1 CASSQEWGTGVEKLFF TGTGCCAGCAGCCAAGAATGGGGGACAGGGGTTGAAAAACTGTTTTTT
TRBJ2-7 NA TRBV7-8 TRBD1 CASSSWDRGAYEQYF TGTGCCAGCAGCTCATGGGACAGGGGTGCCTACGAGCAGTACTTC
TRBJ1-6 NA TRBV11-2 NA CASSLDPDSPLHF TGTGCCAGCAGCTTAGACCCTGATTCACCCCTCCACTTT
TRBJ1-4 few TRBV6-4 NA CASSVEGGEKLFF TGTGCCAGCAGTGTGGAGGGTGGGGAAAAACTGTTTTTT
TRBJ2-7 NA TRBV4-3 TRBD1 CASSQETGGYEQYF TGCGCCAGCAGCCAAGAAACAGGGGGCTACGAGCAGTACTTC
TRBJ2-1 NA TRBV7-2 TRBD2 CASSRTLLAVKEEQFF TGTGCCAGCAGCAGAACACTACTAGCGGTTAAGGAGGAGCAGTTCTTC
TRBJ1-4 few TRBV7-9 TRBD1 CASSSGQGRANEKLFF TGTGCCAGCAGCTCTGGACAGGGAAGGGCTAATGAAAAACTGTTTTTT
TRBJ1-1 once TRBV7-2 TRBD1 CASSETGGTEAFF TGTGCCAGCAGCGAAACAGGGGGCACTGAAGCTTTCTTT
TRBJ1-5 NA TRBV7-8 NA CASSLGGPGQPQHF TGTGCCAGCAGCTTAGGTGGGCCTGGTCAGCCCCAGCATTTT
TRBJ2-1 NA TRBV5-1 NA CASSLRWGQNNEQFF TGCGCCAGCAGCCTCCGGTGGGGGCAAAACAATGAGCAGTTCTTC
TRBJ1-1 NA TRBV13 TRBD1 CASSLGTGDTEAFF TGTGCCAGCAGCTTAGGGACAGGGGACACTGAAGCTTTCTTT
TRBJ2-3 NA TRBV23-1 NA CASSQKGSEGRDTQYF TGCGCCAGCAGTCAAAAGGGGTCGGAGGGGCGTGATACGCAGTATTTT
TRBJ2-2 NA TRBV6-2/TRBV6-3 NA CASSRQEANTGELFF TGTGCCAGCAGCCGACAGGAAGCGAACACCGGGGAGCTGTTTTTT
TRBJ2-5 NA TRBV11-2 TRBD2 CASGTGGALQKTQYF TGTGCCAGCGGGACCGGGGGGGCCCTTCAGAAGACCCAGTACTTC
TRBJ2-3 NA TRBV7-2 NA CASSLTSRGTDTQYF TGTGCCAGCAGCTTAACCAGCAGGGGTACAGATACGCAGTATTTT
TRBJ2-7 few TRBV4-2 NA CASSQGGDRTHEQYF TGTGCCAGCAGCCAAGGGGGCGACCGGACCCACGAGCAGTACTTC
TRBJ1-6 NA TRBV2 NA CASMDTYSPLHF TGTGCCAGCATGGACACCTATTCACCCCTCCACTTT
TRBJ1-4 once TRBV5-1 TRBD1 CASSPTGASNEKLFF TGCGCCAGCAGCCCGACAGGGGCATCTAATGAAAAACTGTTTTTT
TRBJ1-1 NA TRBV11-2 TRBD1 CASSRRDRRMNTEAFF TGTGCCAGCAGCCGACGGGACAGAAGAATGAACACTGAAGCTTTCTTT
TRBJ1-1 NA TRBV12-3/TRBV12-4 TRBD1 CASSMGTGREAFF TGTGCCAGCAGCATGGGGACAGGAAGAGAAGCTTTCTTT
TRBJ1-4 NA TRBV7-9 TRBD1 CASSRPGTANEKLFF TGTGCCAGCAGTCGACCTGGGACAGCTAATGAAAAACTGTTTTTT
TRBJ1-5 NA TRBV6-6 NA CASSYLQRYSNQPQHF TGTGCCAGCAGTTACTTACAGAGATATAGCAATCAGCCCCAGCATTTT
TRBJ2-5 NA TRBV7-6 NA CASSRTPGVGETQYF TGTGCCAGCAGCCGTACCCCAGGGGTCGGAGAGACCCAGTACTTC
TRBJ1-1 NA TRBV11-3 NA CASSKTGGTEAFF TGTGCCAGCAGCAAAACTGGCGGCACTGAAGCTTTCTTT
TRBJ1-1 NA TRBV3-1/TRBV3-2 TRBD1 CASSRAGGTEAFF TGTGCCAGCAGTAGGGCAGGGGGCACTGAAGCTTTCTTT
TRBJ1-2 NA TRBV5-1 NA CASSKNGQFTDGYTF TGCGCCAGCAGCAAAAACGGACAGTTTACGGATGGCTACACCTTC
TRBJ1-6 few TRBV4-1 NA CASSQELAGANSPLHF TGCGCCAGCAGCCAAGAATTGGCAGGGGCTAATTCACCCCTCCACTTT
TRBJ2-5 NA TRBV7-9 TRBD1 CASSFGQGAGETQYF TGTGCCAGCAGCTTCGGTCAGGGGGCCGGGGAGACCCAGTACTTC
TRBJ2-5 NA TRBV6-5 TRBD2 CASSYFGGDSETQYF TGTGCCAGCAGTTACTTCGGGGGGGATTCAGAGACCCAGTACTTC
TRBJ1-3 NA TRBV3-1/TRBV3-2 NA CASSHPTFRSGNTIYF TGTGCCAGCAGCCATCCTACTTTTCGCTCTGGAAACACCATATATTTT
TRBJ1-2 NA TRBV5-4 NA CASSLGQSKGYTF TGTGCCAGCAGCTTGGGGCAGTCCAAGGGCTACACCTTC
TRBJ2-7 NA TRBV18 TRBD1 CASSPRQGGDEQYF TGTGCCAGCTCACCCCGACAGGGTGGCGACGAGCAGTACTTC
TRBJ2-1 NA TRBV7-6 TRBD2 CASSLGTGGRNEQFF TGTGCCAGCAGCTTAGGGACGGGGGGGCGCAATGAGCAGTTCTTC
TRBJ2-7 NA TRBV2 TRBD1 CASSGNRDRGREQYF TGTGCCAGCAGTGGGAACCGGGACAGGGGTCGCGAGCAGTACTTC
TRBJ2-7 once TRBV18 TRBD1 CASSPNFGQGVYEQYF TGTGCCAGCTCCCCTAATTTTGGACAGGGGGTCTACGAGCAGTACTTC
TRBJ1-1 few TRBV25-1 TRBD1 CASMGWTGKNTEAFF TGTGCCAGCATGGGGTGGACAGGGAAGAACACTGAAGCTTTCTTT
TRBJ2-7 once TRBV6-2/TRBV6-3 TRBD1 CASSYGGQGPYEQYF TGTGCCAGCAGTTACGGGGGACAGGGTCCCTACGAGCAGTACTTC
TRBJ2-3 NA TRBV4-3 NA CASSQDRGTQYF TGCGCCAGCAGCCAAGATCGGGGTACGCAGTATTTT
TRBJ1-4 NA TRBV2 NA CASSPGGLEKLFF TGTGCCAGCAGCCCCGGGGGGCTTGAAAAACTGTTTTTT
TRBJ2-7 NA TRBV2 NA CAIAKRQASYEQYF TGTGCCATAGCTAAAAGACAGGCCTCCTACGAGCAGTACTTC
TRBJ2-5 NA TRBV4-1 TRBD1 CASSQMSGGAETQYF TGCGCCAGCAGCCAGATGTCAGGGGGCGCGGAGACCCAGTACTTC
TRBJ1-5 NA TRBV7-9 NA CASSLRGDQPQHF TGTGCCAGCAGCTTACGGGGGGATCAGCCCCAGCATTTT
TRBJ1-3 NA TRBV7-8 TRBD1 CASSSQGASVNTIYF TGTGCCAGCAGTTCACAGGGGGCGTCGGTTAACACCATATATTTT
TRBJ1-2 NA TRBV28 TRBD1 CASIPSGGVNGYTF TGTGCCAGCATCCCCTCAGGGGGCGTCAATGGCTACACCTTC
TRBJ2-7 NA TRBV12-3/TRBV12-4 NA CASSPGQIYEQYF TGTGCCAGCAGCCCAGGACAGATCTACGAGCAGTACTTC
TRBJ1-4 NA TRBV28 NA CASNRSGEKLFF TGTGCCAGTAATCGGAGTGGTGAAAAACTGTTTTTT
TRBJ1-2 NA TRBV7-9 NA CASSFQVDYGYTF TGTGCCAGCAGCTTCCAAGTAGACTATGGCTACACCTTC
TRBJ2-5 NA TRBV5-4 NA CASSLAQRIQETQYF TGTGCCAGCAGCTTGGCGCAGCGGATCCAAGAGACCCAGTACTTC
TRBJ1-4 NA TRBV18 TRBD1 CASQFGQGSEKLFF TGTGCCAGCCAATTTGGACAGGGGTCTGAAAAACTGTTTTTT
TRBJ1-5 NA TRBV28 NA CASSPTISNQPQHF TGTGCCAGCAGCCCCACAATCAGCAATCAGCCCCAGCATTTT